A single sample is the source of the 9 T cell receptor beta chains below, sequenced in a study of shared clonotypes between healthy human individuals. TCRdb's table, derived via immunoSEQ multiplex PCR, lists solely in-frame clones and lacks some. The sample has 2 million to 2.5 million clones; more than 85% are singletons. Sequencing was done on a sample of naive CD4+ T cells from PBMCs. Subset reported: CD45RA+ positively selected. Receptors originate from a man aged 18-30 years in good health. Some clones in this sample may be carry-over from other donors' samples.

The V and J genes are TRBV28 and TRBJ1-5; no firm D call. Trimming stripped 2 bases from V and 5 bases from J, with 10 bases between. Germline-derived CDR1 and CDR2 are MDHEN and SYDVKM. The CDR3 loop spans 14 amino acids. CDR3 residues: CASSLTREDQPQHF. CDR3 bases: TGTGCCAGCAGTTTAACGCGGGAGGATCAGCCCCAGCATTTT.

The genes are TRBV5-1 and TRBJ1-1; D is possibly TRBD1 (5 bases). Trimming removed 5 bases at V and 5 bases at J, with 16 bases between. The CDR3 runs 14 residues. From germline, CDR1 is SGHRS and CDR2 YFSETQ. In nucleotides, the CDR3 is TGCGCCAGCAGAGGTGCCCTAAAGGGGACTGAAGCTTTCTTT. It is translated as CASRGALKGTEAFF.

The chain combines TRBV27 with TRBJ1-1, with a tentative D call TRBD1 (5 bases). Per the germline V gene, CDR1 is MNHEY and CDR2 is SMNVEV (reference sequence). The CDR3 extends over 13 amino acids. V gave up 3 bases and J gave up 11 bases, with 16 bases separating them. Here the CDR3 reads CASSFLQGSGAFF. In nucleotides, the CDR3 is TGTGCCAGCAGTTTTCTTCAGGGATCCGGGGCTTTCTTT.

Worth noting for this clone: The same CDR3 also results from other DNA sequences found in this sample. The chain combines TRBV9 with TRBJ2-3; 7 positions agree with TRBD2. Germline values: CDR1 SGDLS, CDR2 YYNGEE. CDR3 length: 15 amino acids. J was trimmed by 0 bases and V by 0 bases; bases with no gene match: 1. CDR3 in DNA: TGTGCCAGCAGCGTAGCGGGGGGAAGCACAGATACGCAGTATTTT. Amino acid sequence: CASSVAGGSTDTQYF.

The chain uses TRBV28 and TRBJ1-5, with a possible D match to TRBD1 (6 bases). Looked up from germline, CDR1 is MDHEN and CDR2 is SYDVKM. V lost 4 bases to trimming and J lost 3 bases, with 19 bases between them. The CDR3 covers 17 residues. CDR3 sequence: CASSSPSGGGINQPQHF. For the CDR3, the DNA is TGTGCCAGCAGTTCCCCCTCGGGGGGGGGCATCAATCAGCCCCAGCATTTT. Drawing the rest from reference TRBV28 and TRBJ1-5, the complete variable domain is DVKVTQSSRYLVKRTGEKVFLECVQDMDHENMFWYRQDPGLGLRLIYFSYDVKMKEKGDIPEGYSVSREKKERFSLILESASTNQTSMYLCASSSPSGGGINQPQHFGDGTRLSIL.

V gene TRBV19 combines with J gene TRBJ2-6; D ambiguous. The V gene's germline CDR1 is LNHDA and CDR2 SQIVND (reference sequence). Trimming removed 1 base at V and 0 bases at J, with 10 bases between. The CDR3 covers 17 residues. As DNA, the CDR3 is TGTGCCAGTAGTATAGTTTCCGGGTTCTCTGGGGCCAACGTCCTGACTTTC. This encodes CASSIVSGFSGANVLTF.

The V gene is TRBV4-3, the J gene TRBJ2-1; D could derive from TRBD1 or TRBD2 (5 bases each). Germline V gene data show CDR1 as LGHNA and CDR2 as YSLEER. The V end lost 3 bases, the J end lost 5 bases, and 11 bases lay between the germline ends. The CDR3 runs to 14 residues. DNA for the CDR3: TGCGCCAGCAGCCAGCTTGGGACGCACAATGAGCAGTTCTTC. The encoded protein is CASSQLGTHNEQFF.

The chain employs TRBV7-8 and TRBJ2-1; no clear D. CDR1 and CDR2 (germline): SGHVS, FQNEAQ. CDR3 length: 14 residues. Trimming stripped 10 bases from V and 0 bases from J, with 13 bases between. The CDR3 coding sequence is TGTGCCACAACACCCATGAGCTCCTACAATGAGCAGTTCTTC. It is translated as CATTPMSSYNEQFF. The full variable domain, rest sourced from reference TRBV7-8 and TRBJ2-1, is GAGVSQSPRYKVAKRGQDVALRCDPISGHVSLFWYQQALGQGPEFLTYFQNEAQLDKSGLPSDRFFAERPEGSVSTLKIQRTQQEDSAVYLCATTPMSSYNEQFFGPGTRLTVL.

In regard to this clone: A read error may produce the germline difference seen at one junction end. V and J are TRBV19 and TRBJ2-7; 7 bases line up with TRBD1. CDR3 size: 14 residues. CDR1 and CDR2 (germline): LNHDA, SQIVND (reference sequence). DNA for the CDR3: TGTGCCAGTACCCGCGAGAGAGGGGGCGGATTCCTCCGGTTC. Translating gives CASTRERGGGFLRF. The whole variable domain, filled in from reference TRBV19 and TRBJ2-7, reads DGGITQSPKYLFRKEGQNVTLSCEQNLNHDAMYWYRQDPGQGLRLIYYSQIVNDFQKGDIAEGYSVSREKKESFPLTVTSAQKNPTAFYLCASTRERGGGFLRFGPGTRLTVT.